The 10 T cell receptor beta chains in this list originate from one sample, sequenced in a study of T-cell memory formation after mild COVID-19. TCRdb analysed the 5' RACE reads with MiXCR anew, one entry per CDR3 protein. The sample has around 180,000 distinct CDR3 sequences, about a sixth seen once. The specimen was PBMCs or a T cell subset sorted from them (not recorded which). These receptors all stem from an adult woman who had mild COVID-19 (a few samples of this study predate the infection). Cell type and time point are not known.

This clonotype was recorded at least ten times. The V and J genes are TRBV20-1 and TRBJ2-1; 14 bases match TRBD2. The CDR3 has 16 residues. Germline loops: CDR1 DFQATT, CDR2 SNEGSKA (reference sequence). The V segment lost 1 base and the J segment 7 bases; nucleotides outside the gene matches: 6. CDR3 sequence: CSARAGTSGRLNEQFF. CDR3 nucleotides: TGCAGTGCTAGAGCCGGGACTAGCGGGAGATTAAATGAGCAGTTCTTC.

This clonotype was observed many times. V usage is TRBV7-6 and J usage is TRBJ2-1, with 9 bases that match TRBD1. CDR3 length: 17 residues. CDR1 is SGHVS and CDR2 is FNYEAQ in the germline V gene. V lost 2 bases to trimming and J lost 6 bases; unmatched junction nucleotides: 11. The CDR3 reads CASSLLGWGQGRNEQFF. The CDR3 DNA is TGTGCCAGCAGCTTACTTGGCTGGGGACAGGGACGCAATGAGCAGTTCTTC.

This clonotype appeared a few times. This chain uses TRBV20-1 with TRBJ1-2; tentatively, D is TRBD1 (6 bases). There are 11 residues in the CDR3. Between the trimmed V and J ends, which lost 6 bases and 5 bases, there was a span of 10 bases. CDR1 and CDR2 from the germline V gene are DFQATT and SNEGSKA (reference sequence). CDR3 loop: CSAGTPYGYTF. The DNA of the CDR3 is TGCAGTGCAGGGACACCATATGGCTACACCTTC.

The rearrangement uses TRBV12-3 or TRBV12-4 and TRBJ2-1, with TRBD2 identical over 10 bases. Trimming cost V 4 bases and J 4 bases; bases outside gene matches: 7. The CDR3 has 16 amino acids. The DNA of the CDR3 is TGTGCCAGCAGTTCGGGACTAGCGATGCTGTACAATGAGCAGTTCTTC. It yields the protein CASSSGLAMLYNEQFF.

This clonotype showed up just a few times. The chain uses TRBV20-1 and TRBJ2-1; 9 bases fit TRBD2. The CDR3 runs 16 residues. Trimming removed 3 bases from V and 4 bases from J; junction bases left unmatched: 10. Germline V lookup: CDR1 DFQATT, CDR2 SNEGSKA (reference sequence). The CDR3 DNA reads as TGCAGTGCTAGGTTTCAGGGCGGGAGGGTATACAATGAGCAGTTCTTC. Protein product: CSARFQGGRVYNEQFF.

There are many counts of this clonotype. V and J are TRBV4-1 and TRBJ2-3; the D is unclear. This CDR3 has 13 amino acids. Germline V gives CDR1 MGHRA, CDR2 YSYEKL. Trimming cost V 0 bases and J 7 bases, with 8 bases left between them. The CDR3 bases are TGCGCCAGCAGCCAAGACAGGAGAAATACGCAGTATTTT. This translates into CASSQDRRNTQYF.

This clonotype was counted between two and nine times. V and J are TRBV5-1 and TRBJ2-5, with a tentative D call TRBD1 (5 bases). From germline, CDR1 is SGHRS and CDR2 YFSETQ. V was trimmed by 0 bases and J by 2 bases, leaving 11 bases between them. The CDR3 loop spans 15 amino acids. CDR3 sequence: CASSLVSGYQETQYF. Here the CDR3 DNA reads TGCGCCAGCAGCTTGGTGTCAGGGTATCAAGAGACCCAGTACTTC.

This clonotype was observed many times. The gene calls are TRBV5-1 and TRBJ2-3, with D tentatively TRBD1 (5 bases). The CDR3 loop spans 14 amino acids. V was cut by 4 bases and J by 0 bases, with 9 bases left in between. Germline V lookup: CDR1 SGHRS, CDR2 YFSETQ. This chain's CDR3 is CASSNRLSTDTQYF. The CDR3 DNA is TGCGCCAGCAGCAACAGGCTTAGCACAGATACGCAGTATTTT. Full variable domain (rest looked up from reference TRBV5-1 and TRBJ2-3): KAGVTQTPRYLIKTRGQQVTLSCSPISGHRSVSWYQQTPGQGLQFLFEYFSETQRNKGNFPGRFSGRQFSNSRSEMNVSTLELGDSALYLCASSNRLSTDTQYFGPGTRLTVL.

This clonotype appeared a few times. The V and J genes are TRBV29-1 and TRBJ1-2; TRBD1 matches at 8 bases. Germline V CDR1 and CDR2: SQVTM, ANQGSEA. The CDR3 is made up of 13 amino acids. Germline trimming cut 6 bases from V and 7 bases from J; bases unmatched to any gene: 10. The CDR3 protein is CSVGGGQGRGYTF. The CDR3 DNA reads TGCAGCGTGGGCGGTGGACAGGGTCGTGGCTACACCTTC. The complete variable domain, with remaining parts taken from reference TRBV29-1 and TRBJ1-2, reads SAVISQKPSRDICQRGTSLTIQCQVDSQVTMMFWYRQQPGQSLTLIATANQGSEATYESGFVIDKFPISRPNLTFSTLTVSNMSPEDSSIYLCSVGGGQGRGYTFGSGTRLTVV.

The J gene is TRBJ2-7, the V gene TRBV5-1; 8 bases are shared with TRBD1. J was trimmed by 6 bases and V by 4 bases; bases with no gene match: 9. Per the germline V gene, CDR1 is SGHRS and CDR2 is YFSETQ. CDR3 length equals 14 residues. CDR3 amino acids: CASSPLPQGGEQYF. In DNA form, the CDR3 reads TGCGCCAGCAGCCCCCTCCCACAGGGGGGCGAGCAGTACTTC.